Sequencing of this TCR beta chain was carried out in a study of T-cell memory formation after mild COVID-19. About the study: Largely donor-specific TCR clusters were found. General study results and limits: CD4/CD8 balance held among clones contracting day 15 to 85, and later expanders leaned CD4+.

This clonotype was detected once. As yet, its antigen is unknown. Trimming removed 7 bases from V and 7 bases from J, with 10 bases in between. Per the germline V gene, CDR1 is MNHEY and CDR2 is SVGAGI. The CDR3 runs to 11 residues. Constant-segment primers and 5'RACE yielded cDNA libraries for TCR alpha and TCR beta, each carrying sample barcodes and UMIs. TCRdb processed the 5' RACE reads anew with MiXCR; each CDR3 protein has one entry. The table lists over 400,000 distinct CDR3 sequences, more than 20% of them singletons. This TCR was sampled from an adult woman who had mild COVID-19 (a few samples of this study predate the infection). Cell type and time point are not known. The sequencing input was PBMCs or a T cell subset sorted from them (not recorded which). The V gene is TRBV6-5, the J gene TRBJ1-1; D is uncertain. The CDR3 DNA follows: TGTGCCAGCATTGGTCCCGGTGAAGCTTTCTTT. This codes for CASIGPGEAFF.